These T cell receptor beta chains were read from a single sample in a study of T-cell memory formation after mild COVID-19. In TCRdb, the 5' RACE reads were re-called with MiXCR into one record per CDR3 protein. The sample consists of under 250,000 distinct CDR3 sequences, approximately 15% of them appearing once. The sequenced material came from PBMCs or a T cell subset sorted from them (not recorded which). Receptors were obtained from an adult woman who had mild COVID-19 (a few samples of this study predate the infection). Cell type and time point are not known. Each CDR3 is given with its conserved first and last residue. D genes are given only for firm matches. Clone size, where shown, is once, few, many, or a class for clones that have expanded.

cdr3_length,clone_size,j_call,v_call,d_call,cdr3_nt,cdr3_aa
13,-,TRBJ2-1,TRBV12-3/TRBV12-4,-,TGTGCCAGCTCACCGGACAGCTTAAGTGAGCAGTTCTTC,CASSPDSLSEQFF
18,many,TRBJ2-1,TRBV15,TRBD1,TGTGCCACCAGCAGAGAAAGGGGACAGGGGAGCTCCTACAATGAGCAGTTCTTC,CATSRERGQGSSYNEQFF
16,-,TRBJ2-2,TRBV5-1,TRBD2,TGCGCCAGCAGCTTGGAGATGCGGGGGGCGACCGGGGAGCTGTTTTTT,CASSLEMRGATGELFF
16,-,TRBJ2-2,TRBV11-3,-,TGTGCCAGCAGCTTAGCCGTTTTGAGGGGCACCGGGGAGCTGTTTTTT,CASSLAVLRGTGELFF
14,-,TRBJ2-5,TRBV7-6,-,TGTGCCAGCAGCGTCACAGGGATCCAAGAGACCCAGTACTTC,CASSVTGIQETQYF
18,few,TRBJ2-7,TRBV7-9,TRBD2,TGTGCCAGCAGCTTCCTATTGGATAGCGGGAGGGGGACCTACGAGCAGTACTTC,CASSFLLDSGRGTYEQYF
13,many,TRBJ1-5,TRBV18,-,TGTGCCAGCTCACCAGGGAATAATCAGCCCCAGCATTTT,CASSPGNNQPQHF
14,-,TRBJ1-4,TRBV7-2,-,TGTGCCAGCAGCTTGTACCAAGGATTTGAAAAACTGTTTTTT,CASSLYQGFEKLFF
16,-,TRBJ2-6,TRBV2,TRBD1,TGTGCCAGCAGCGACAGGGAGATCTCTGGGGCCAACGTCCTGACTTTC,CASSDREISGANVLTF
15,-,TRBJ2-5,TRBV10-2,TRBD1,TGCGCCAGCAGCCAGGGACAGGGTACGGTGGAGACCCAGTACTTC,CASSQGQGTVETQYF